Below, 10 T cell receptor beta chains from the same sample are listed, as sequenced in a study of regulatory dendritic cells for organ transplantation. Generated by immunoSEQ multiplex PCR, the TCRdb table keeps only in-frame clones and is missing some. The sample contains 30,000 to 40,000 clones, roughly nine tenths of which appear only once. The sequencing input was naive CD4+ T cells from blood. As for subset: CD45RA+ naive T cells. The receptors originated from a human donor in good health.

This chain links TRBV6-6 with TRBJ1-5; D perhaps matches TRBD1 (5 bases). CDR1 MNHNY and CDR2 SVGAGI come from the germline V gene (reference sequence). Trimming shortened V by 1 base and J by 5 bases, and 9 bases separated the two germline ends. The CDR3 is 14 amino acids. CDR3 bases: TGTGCCAGCAGTTACTATGACAGACATCAGCCCCAGCATTTT. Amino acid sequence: CASSYYDRHQPQHF.

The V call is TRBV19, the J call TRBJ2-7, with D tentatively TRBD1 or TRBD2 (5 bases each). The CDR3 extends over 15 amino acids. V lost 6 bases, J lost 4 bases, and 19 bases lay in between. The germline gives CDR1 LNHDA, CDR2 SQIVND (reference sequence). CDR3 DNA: TGTGCCAGTAGGCCAAGGGACGCGGGCGCTTACGAGCAGTACTTC. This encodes CASRPRDAGAYEQYF. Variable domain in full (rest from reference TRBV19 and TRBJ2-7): DGGITQSPKYLFRKEGQNVTLSCEQNLNHDAMYWYRQDPGQGLRLIYYSQIVNDFQKGDIAEGYSVSREKKESFPLTVTSAQKNPTAFYLCASRPRDAGAYEQYFGPGTRLTVT.

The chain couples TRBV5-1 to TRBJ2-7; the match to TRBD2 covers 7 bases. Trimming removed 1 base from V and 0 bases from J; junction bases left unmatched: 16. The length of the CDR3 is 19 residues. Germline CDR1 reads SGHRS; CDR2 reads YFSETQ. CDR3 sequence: CASSLSGSLGGRYSYEQYF. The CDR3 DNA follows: TGCGCCAGCAGCTTGAGTGGGAGCTTGGGAGGGCGCTACTCCTACGAGCAGTACTTC.

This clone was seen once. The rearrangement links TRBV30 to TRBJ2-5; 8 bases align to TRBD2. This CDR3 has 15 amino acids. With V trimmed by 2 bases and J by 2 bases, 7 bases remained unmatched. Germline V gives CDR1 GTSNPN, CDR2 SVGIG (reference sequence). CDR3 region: CAWSRVQRGQETQYF. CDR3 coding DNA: TGTGCCTGGAGTAGAGTGCAGCGGGGGCAAGAGACCCAGTACTTC.

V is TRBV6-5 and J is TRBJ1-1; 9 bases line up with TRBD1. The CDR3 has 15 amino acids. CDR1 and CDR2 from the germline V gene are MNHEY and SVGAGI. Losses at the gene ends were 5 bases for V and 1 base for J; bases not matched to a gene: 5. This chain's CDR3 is CASSSPGQGNTEAFF. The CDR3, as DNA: TGTGCCAGCAGTAGCCCGGGACAGGGGAACACTGAAGCTTTCTTT.

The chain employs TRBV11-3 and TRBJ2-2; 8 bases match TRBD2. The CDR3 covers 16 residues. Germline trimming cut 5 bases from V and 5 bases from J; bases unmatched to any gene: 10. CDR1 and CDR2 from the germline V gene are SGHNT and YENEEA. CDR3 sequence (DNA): TGTGCCAGCAGCCCCCGTAGCGGGGTGAAAACCGGGGAGCTGTTTTTT. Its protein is CASSPRSGVKTGELFF.

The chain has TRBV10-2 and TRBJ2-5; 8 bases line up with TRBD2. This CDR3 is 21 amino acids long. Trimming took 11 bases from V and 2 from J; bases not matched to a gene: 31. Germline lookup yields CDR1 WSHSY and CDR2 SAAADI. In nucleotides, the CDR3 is TGCGCCCGATGGAGAAATTTCCGCGTGAAACTAGCGGAGGGACCTCAAGAGACCCAGTACTTC. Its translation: CARWRNFRVKLAEGPQETQYF.

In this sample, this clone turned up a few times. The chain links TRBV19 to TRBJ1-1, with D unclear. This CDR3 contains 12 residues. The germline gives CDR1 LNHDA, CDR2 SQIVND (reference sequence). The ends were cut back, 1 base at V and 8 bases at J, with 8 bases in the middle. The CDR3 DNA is TGTGCCAGTAGTATAGTACGCGGGGAAGCTTTCTTT. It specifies CASSIVRGEAFF. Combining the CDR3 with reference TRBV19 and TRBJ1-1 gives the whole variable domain DGGITQSPKYLFRKEGQNVTLSCEQNLNHDAMYWYRQDPGQGLRLIYYSQIVNDFQKGDIAEGYSVSREKKESFPLTVTSAQKNPTAFYLCASSIVRGEAFFGQGTRLTVV.

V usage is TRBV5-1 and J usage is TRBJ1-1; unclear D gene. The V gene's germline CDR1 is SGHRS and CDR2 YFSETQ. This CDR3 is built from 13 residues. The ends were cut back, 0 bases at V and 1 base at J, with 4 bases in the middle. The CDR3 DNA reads TGCGCCAGCAGCTTGGTGAAGAACACTGAAGCTTTCTTT. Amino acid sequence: CASSLVKNTEAFF.

Here the CDR3 DNA reads TGCGCCAGCAGCCCAGGGGGCGGAGAGACCCAGTACTTC. It codes for CASSPGGGETQYF. The rearrangement links TRBV5-1 to TRBJ2-5; 8 bases line up with TRBD1. Germline trimming cut 4 bases from V and 4 bases from J; bases unmatched to any gene: 3. CDR1 and CDR2 (germline): SGHRS, YFSETQ. This CDR3 region has 13 residues.